Below are 30 T cell receptor beta chains sequenced from a single sample in a study of T-cell memory formation after mild COVID-19 (dated by TCRdb to about 2021). Receptor amplification or capture employed 5' RACE. Instrument on record: Illumina NovaSeq 6000. The public reads were quality trimmed at Q25 with fastp and then assembled into clones with MiXCR by TCRdb, keeping productive beta chains. Every entry covers one CDR3 protein and lists the most common genes and DNA from its rows. A total of some 270,000 distinct CDR3 sequences appear in this sample, approximately 15% of them only once. The ten largest clonotypes hold 2.1% of the sample. The sample was PBMCs or a T cell subset sorted from them (not recorded which). The receptor set was obtained from an adult woman who had mild COVID-19 (a few samples of this study predate the infection). The sample titles of this study are shuffled in the database, so cell type and time point are left out; the donor was told from shared clones.

The gene calls are TRBV4-3 and TRBJ2-1; 10 nucleotides line up with TRBD2. J gave up 2 bases and V 3 bases, and 7 bases lay outside the gene matches. The CDR3 runs 17 residues. Per the germline V gene, CDR1 is LGHNA and CDR2 is YSLEER. The CDR3 DNA reads as TGCGCCAGCAGCCATATCAGCGGGAGGGCCGCCTACAATGAGCAGTTCTTC. This sequence encodes CASSHISGRAAYNEQFF.

The chain employs TRBV6-5 and TRBJ1-2; a possible D gene is TRBD1 (5 bases). V was cut by 5 bases and J by 2 bases, with 15 bases left in between. Germline V gives CDR1 MNHEY, CDR2 SVGAGI. This CDR3 is built from 15 residues. The CDR3 loop is CASSGPLGRNYGYTF. In DNA, the CDR3 is TGTGCCAGCAGTGGTCCCCTGGGACGGAACTATGGCTACACCTTC.

The V call is TRBV5-4, the J call TRBJ2-7, with 10 nucleotides matching TRBD1. The trim removed 7 bases at V and 3 bases at J, leaving 4 bases unmatched. Germline CDR1 and CDR2: SGHNT and YYREEE (reference sequence). The CDR3 is 13 residues long. The chain's CDR3 is CASGTGVGYEQYF. The CDR3 nucleotides read TGTGCCAGCGGGACAGGGGTAGGCTACGAGCAGTACTTC.

This rearrangement joins TRBV6-5 to TRBJ1-6, with 10 bases fitting TRBD1. Unmatched junction bases numbered 6, after V lost 2 bases and J lost 2 bases. Germline CDR1 and CDR2: MNHEY and SVGAGI. This CDR3 contains 18 residues. Here the CDR3 reads CASSYTRQGAAYNSPLHF. The CDR3 DNA sequence: TGTGCCAGCAGTTACACACGACAGGGGGCCGCCTATAATTCACCCCTCCACTTT.

V usage is TRBV5-6 and J usage is TRBJ2-1; 8 bases line up with TRBD1. With V trimmed by 3 bases and J by 3 bases, 11 bases remained unmatched. This CDR3 is built from 17 residues. Germline V lookup: CDR1 SGHDT, CDR2 YYEEEE. The CDR3 DNA reads as TGTGCCAGCAGCTCCGCGGTTCGTGACAGGGGCTACAATGAGCAGTTCTTC. It specifies CASSSAVRDRGYNEQFF.

The chain joins TRBV15 to TRBJ2-7, with TRBD2 matching over 7 bases. V was pared by 1 base and J by 0 bases, with 3 bases of the junction left unmatched. Germline-derived CDR1 and CDR2 are LNHNV and YYDKDF (reference sequence). This CDR3 has 15 residues. The CDR3 sequence is CATSRGGEGSYEQYF. Written as DNA, the CDR3 is TGTGCCACCAGCAGAGGTGGGGAGGGCTCCTACGAGCAGTACTTC.

This clonotype came up a few times. The V gene is TRBV18, the J gene TRBJ2-5; D is possibly TRBD1 (5 bases). CDR1 is KGHSH and CDR2 is LQKENI in the germline V gene. There are 14 residues in the CDR3. Trimming shortened V by 1 base and J by 2 bases, and 8 bases separated the two germline ends. The DNA for the CDR3 is TGTGCCAGCTCACCACAGGGGAATCAAGAGACCCAGTACTTC. It specifies CASSPQGNQETQYF. Full variable domain (missing parts from reference TRBV18 and TRBJ2-5): NAGVMQNPRHLVRRRGQEARLRCSPMKGHSHVYWYRQLPEEGLKFMVYLQKENIIDESGMPKERFSAEFPKEGPSILRIQQVVRGDSAAYFCASSPQGNQETQYFGPGTRLLVL.

This clonotype has just a few counts. V and J are TRBV6-1 and TRBJ1-1; D not certain. CDR3 length equals 13 residues. CDR1 is MNHNS, CDR2 SASEGT, per germline. V dropped 1 base and J dropped 0 bases, with 3 bases sitting between them. The CDR3 is CASSEEVNTEAFF. In DNA form, the CDR3 reads TGTGCCAGCAGTGAAGAGGTGAACACTGAAGCTTTCTTT.

This rearrangement joins TRBV29-1 to TRBJ2-3; 12 bases are a match to TRBD1. CDR3 length equals 15 residues. CDR1 and CDR2 (germline): SQVTM, ANQGSEA. V lost 3 bases, J lost 5 bases, and 6 bases stayed unmatched. CDR3 nucleotides: TGCAGCGTTGAGGGGGACAGGGGGCCTGGAGATACGCAGTATTTT. Amino acid sequence: CSVEGDRGPGDTQYF.

Only a few counts were recorded for this clonotype. The chain links TRBV20-1 to TRBJ2-3; 7 bases map to TRBD2. This CDR3 region has 15 residues. Germline loops: CDR1 DFQATT, CDR2 SNEGSKA (reference sequence). Trimming removed 2 bases from V and 2 bases from J; junction bases left unmatched: 7. Written as DNA, the CDR3 is TGCAGTGCTAGAAATCGGCGGGGGTACACAGATACGCAGTATTTT. Its protein is CSARNRRGYTDTQYF.

There are many counts of this clonotype. This sequence joins TRBV6-2 or TRBV6-3 and TRBJ1-1; 7 bases are shared with TRBD1. This CDR3 spans 14 amino acids. Looked up from germline, CDR1 is MNHEY and CDR2 is SVGEGT. Losses at the gene ends were 6 bases for V and 12 bases for J; bases not matched to a gene: 16. CDR3 protein: CASSPAARQGVPFF. CDR3 nucleotide sequence: TGTGCCAGCAGCCCCGCGGCCAGGCAGGGGGTACCTTTCTTT.

This clonotype was seen many times. CDR3 nucleotide sequence: TGTGCCAGCAGTTTCGAGGTTAATCAGCCCCAGCATTTT. Translating gives CASSFEVNQPQHF. The chain is built from TRBV12-3 or TRBV12-4 and TRBJ1-5; no firm D call. Trimming shortened V by 3 bases and J by 4 bases, and 7 bases separated the two germline ends. The CDR3 loop spans 13 amino acids.

This clonotype was counted between two and nine times. The gene calls are TRBV5-1 and TRBJ2-3, with a tentative D call TRBD1 (6 bases). The V end lost 3 bases, the J end lost 0 bases, and 11 bases lay between the germline ends. Germline V gene lookup returns CDR1 SGHRS and CDR2 YFSETQ. CDR3 length: 15 amino acids. The CDR3 region is CASSSGTQSTDTQYF. DNA of the CDR3: TGCGCCAGCAGCTCCGGGACACAGAGCACAGATACGCAGTATTTT.

This clonotype appeared many times. This rearrangement joins TRBV7-8 to TRBJ1-5; D perhaps matches TRBD1 (5 bases). The germline CDR1 and CDR2 sequences are SGHVS and FQNEAQ. Trimming took 3 bases from V and 1 from J, leaving 7 bases between them. This CDR3 contains 14 residues. CDR3 sequence reads: CASSLGRSNQPQHF. For the CDR3, the DNA is TGTGCCAGCAGCTTGGGACGGAGCAATCAGCCCCAGCATTTT.

V usage is TRBV9 and J usage is TRBJ1-5, with D perhaps TRBD1 (5 bases). Trimming removed 4 bases from V and 7 bases from J, with 18 bases in between. The length of the CDR3 is 15 residues. In germline, CDR1 is SGDLS, CDR2 YYNGEE. For the CDR3, the DNA is TGTGCCAGCAGCCCCGGGGGTTCGGACCAGCAGCCCCAGCATTTT. Translated: CASSPGGSDQQPQHF.

This chain connects TRBV20-1 to TRBJ1-1, with no clear D. This CDR3 contains 13 residues. Germline values: CDR1 DFQATT, CDR2 SNEGSKA (reference sequence). The germline V and J ends were trimmed by 5 bases and 4 bases, with 14 bases remaining between them. In DNA form, the CDR3 reads TGCAGTGCTGATTACCCTGGCGGCACTGAAGCTTTCTTT. Translated, it gives CSADYPGGTEAFF.

V gene TRBV6-5 combines with J gene TRBJ2-1; 7 nucleotides match TRBD2. V trimming: 6 bases; J trimming: 8 bases; junction bases outside the gene matches: 4. Germline V gene lookup returns CDR1 MNHEY and CDR2 SVGAGI. This CDR3 contains 12 residues. The CDR3 bases are TGTGCCAGCAGCCGGACTAGATATGAGCAGTTCTTC. This gives the protein CASSRTRYEQFF.

V gene TRBV29-1 combines with J gene TRBJ2-3; D not certain. Trimming cost V 7 bases and J 5 bases, with 16 bases left between them. The CDR3 is 13 residues long. Germline values: CDR1 SQVTM, CDR2 ANQGSEA. The CDR3 sequence: CSAWPGFGDTQYF. The CDR3 nucleotides read TGCAGCGCCTGGCCCGGGTTTGGAGATACGCAGTATTTT.

This clonotype appeared a few times. The rearrangement links TRBV7-2 to TRBJ2-5; 10 bases fit TRBD2. The CDR3 is 15 amino acids. With V trimmed by 5 bases and J by 5 bases, 8 bases remained unmatched. CDR1 SGHTA and CDR2 FQGNSA come from the germline V gene. The CDR3 region has the DNA TGTGCCAGCAGCGTCCTAGCGGGAGTGCGGGAGACCCAGTACTTC. Amino acids: CASSVLAGVRETQYF.

This clonotype has a handful of counts. This chain joins TRBV24-1 and TRBJ2-1; no firm D call. Deletions cut 7 bases from V and 9 bases from J, with 12 bases between. The CDR3 sequence is 12 residues long. Germline CDR1 reads KGHDR; CDR2 reads SFDVKD. The CDR3 is CATRASASEQFF. The DNA for the CDR3 is TGTGCCACCAGGGCCAGTGCGAGTGAGCAGTTCTTC.

This chain uses TRBV4-1 with TRBJ2-7; 7 positions match TRBD1. V lost 3 bases to trimming and J lost 3 bases; unmatched junction nucleotides: 5. The germline gives CDR1 MGHRA, CDR2 YSYEKL. The CDR3 has 14 amino acids. The chain's CDR3 is CASSQGQRIYEQYF. CDR3 nucleotide sequence: TGCGCCAGCAGCCAGGGACAGAGGATCTACGAGCAGTACTTC.

This clonotype was seen a few times. The chain combines TRBV12-3 or TRBV12-4 with TRBJ1-5; possible D gene TRBD1, 6 bases. This CDR3 has 14 amino acids. Deletions cut 5 bases from V and 0 bases from J, with 8 bases between. Here the CDR3 reads CASSGQFSNQPQHF. For the CDR3, the DNA is TGTGCCAGCAGTGGACAGTTTAGCAATCAGCCCCAGCATTTT.

V is TRBV2 and J is TRBJ2-3, with 8 nucleotides matching TRBD2. This CDR3 region has 15 residues. Losses at the gene ends were 10 bases for V and 3 bases for J; bases not matched to a gene: 12. Germline CDR1 and CDR2: SNHLY and FYNNEI. DNA for the CDR3: TGTGCCACGCGGGGGGAACTAGCGGCGACAGATACGCAGTATTTT. It yields the protein CATRGELAATDTQYF.

This clonotype was found a few times. The chain links TRBV12-3 or TRBV12-4 to TRBJ1-1; 9 bases map to TRBD1. V dropped 4 bases and J dropped 11; count of bases not matched to a gene: 5. The CDR3 contains 12 residues. The CDR3 region has the DNA TGTGCCAGCAGTTCGTTACAGGGGGCCGCTTTCTTT. Amino acid sequence: CASSSLQGAAFF.

The sample holds a few counts of this clonotype. The chain carries TRBV12-3 or TRBV12-4 and TRBJ1-2; the match to TRBD1 covers 8 bases. V gave up 6 bases and J gave up 4 bases; unmatched junction bases: 4. The CDR3 totals 13 residues. As DNA, the CDR3 is TGTGCCAGCAGGGGGACAGGCTTCTATGGCTACACCTTC. Translation: CASRGTGFYGYTF.

V and J are TRBV3-1 and TRBJ1-1, with a possible D match to TRBD1 (5 bases). The CDR3 is 15 amino acids. Trimming took 3 bases from V and 4 from J, leaving 15 bases between them. The germline V gene encodes CDR1 LGHDT and CDR2 YNNKEL (reference sequence). CDR3 loop: CASSQPWTGGTEAFF. For the CDR3, the DNA is TGTGCCAGCAGCCAGCCCTGGACGGGGGGCACTGAAGCTTTCTTT.

This clonotype turned up a few times. The chain couples TRBV19 to TRBJ1-5, with D tentatively TRBD1 (6 bases). From germline, CDR1 is LNHDA and CDR2 SQIVND (reference sequence). The CDR3 is 14 residues long. Trimming pared 7 bases from V and 4 bases from J, leaving 14 bases between. The CDR3 sequence is CASKTMDRNQPQHF. The CDR3 nucleotides are TGTGCCAGTAAGACCATGGACAGAAATCAGCCCCAGCATTTT.

The chain carries TRBV10-3 and TRBJ1-1; 9 bases agree with TRBD1. Losses at the gene ends were 9 bases for V and 0 bases for J; bases not matched to a gene: 2. The germline gives CDR1 ENHRY, CDR2 SYGVKD. There are 13 residues in the CDR3. The CDR3: CAIQGAMNTEAFF. The CDR3 region has the DNA TGTGCCATACAGGGGGCAATGAACACTGAAGCTTTCTTT.

This clonotype has just a few counts. The chain joins TRBV3-1 to TRBJ2-7, with 13 bases lining up with TRBD2. The germline V gene encodes CDR1 LGHDT and CDR2 YNNKEL (reference sequence). The CDR3 is 15 amino acids. Trimming removed 4 bases from V and 3 bases from J; junction bases left unmatched: 3. The CDR3 sequence is CASSLGLAGVYEQYF. CDR3 nucleotide sequence: TGTGCCAGCAGCCTTGGACTAGCGGGGGTCTACGAGCAGTACTTC.

Many counts were recorded for this clonotype. V gene TRBV7-2 combines with J gene TRBJ2-6; D could derive from TRBD1 or TRBD2 (6 bases each). The CDR3 has 17 amino acids. V lost 5 bases to trimming and J lost 2 bases, with 16 bases between them. Germline V gene data show CDR1 as SGHTA and CDR2 as FQGNSA. The CDR3 DNA reads TGTGCCAGCAGCCGACAAGGGGGGCTCACTGGGGCCAACGTCCTGACTTTC. Protein product: CASSRQGGLTGANVLTF.